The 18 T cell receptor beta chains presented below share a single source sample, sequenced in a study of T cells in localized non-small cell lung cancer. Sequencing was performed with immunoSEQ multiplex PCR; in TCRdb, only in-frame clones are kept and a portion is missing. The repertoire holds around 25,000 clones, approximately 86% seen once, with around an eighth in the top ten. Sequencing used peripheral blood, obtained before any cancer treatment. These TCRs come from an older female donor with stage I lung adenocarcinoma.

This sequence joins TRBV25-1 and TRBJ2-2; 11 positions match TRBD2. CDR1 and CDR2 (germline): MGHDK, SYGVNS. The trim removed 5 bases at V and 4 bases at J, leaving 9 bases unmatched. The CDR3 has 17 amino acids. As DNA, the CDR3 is TGTGCCAGCAGTCCTACCCCTAGCGGGGGGAGCACCGGGGAGCTGTTTTTT. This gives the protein CASSPTPSGGSTGELFF.

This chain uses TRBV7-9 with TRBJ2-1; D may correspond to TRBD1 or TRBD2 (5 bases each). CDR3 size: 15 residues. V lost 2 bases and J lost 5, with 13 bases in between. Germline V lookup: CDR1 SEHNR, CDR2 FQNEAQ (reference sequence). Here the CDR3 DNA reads TGTGCCAGCAGCTTACAGTATCGAGGGGACAATGAGCAGTTCTTC. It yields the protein CASSLQYRGDNEQFF. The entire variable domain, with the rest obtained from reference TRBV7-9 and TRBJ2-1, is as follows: DTGVSQNPRHKITKRGQNVTFRCDPISEHNRLYWYRQTLGQGPEFLTYFQNEAQLEKSRLLSDRFSAERPKGSFSTLEIQRTEQGDSAMYLCASSLQYRGDNEQFFGPGTRLTVL.

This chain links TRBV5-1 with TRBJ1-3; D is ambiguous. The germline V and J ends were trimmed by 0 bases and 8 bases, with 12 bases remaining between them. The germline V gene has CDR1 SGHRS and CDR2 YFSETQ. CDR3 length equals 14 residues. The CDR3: CASSLAGLADTIYF. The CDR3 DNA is TGCGCCAGCAGCTTGGCAGGTTTGGCGGACACCATATATTTT.

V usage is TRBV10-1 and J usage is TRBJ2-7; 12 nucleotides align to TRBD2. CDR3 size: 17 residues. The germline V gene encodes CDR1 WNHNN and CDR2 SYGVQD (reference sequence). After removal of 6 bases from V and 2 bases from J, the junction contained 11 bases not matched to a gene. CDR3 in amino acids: CASSGLAGSVSPYEQYF. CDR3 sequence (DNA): TGCGCCAGCAGCGGACTAGCGGGATCGGTTTCCCCCTACGAGCAGTACTTC.

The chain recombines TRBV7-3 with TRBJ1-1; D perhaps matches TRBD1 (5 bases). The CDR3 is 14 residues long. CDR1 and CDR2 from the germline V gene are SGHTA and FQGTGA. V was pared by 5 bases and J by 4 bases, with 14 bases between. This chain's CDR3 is CASSPGTSSTEAFF. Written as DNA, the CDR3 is TGTGCCAGCAGCCCCGGGACCTCGAGCACTGAAGCTTTCTTT.

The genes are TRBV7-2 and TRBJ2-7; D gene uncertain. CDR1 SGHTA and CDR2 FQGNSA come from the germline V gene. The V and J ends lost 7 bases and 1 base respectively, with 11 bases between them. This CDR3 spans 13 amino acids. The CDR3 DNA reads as TGTGCCAGCAACTCTGACGGGTCCTACGAGCAGTACTTC. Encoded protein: CASNSDGSYEQYF. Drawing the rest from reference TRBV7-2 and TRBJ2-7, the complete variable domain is GAGVSQSPSNKVTEKGKDVELRCDPISGHTALYWYRQSLGQGLEFLIYFQGNSAPDKSGLPSDRFSAERTGGSVSTLTIQRTQQEDSAVYLCASNSDGSYEQYFGPGTRLTVT.

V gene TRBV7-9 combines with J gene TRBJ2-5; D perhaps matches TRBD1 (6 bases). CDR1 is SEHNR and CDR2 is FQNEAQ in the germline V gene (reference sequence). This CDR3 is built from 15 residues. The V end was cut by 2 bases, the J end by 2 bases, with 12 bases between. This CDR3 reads CASSLSGQPQETQYF. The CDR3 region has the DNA TGTGCCAGCAGCTTATCAGGACAGCCACAAGAGACCCAGTACTTC.

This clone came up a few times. The DNA for the CDR3 is TGTGCCAGCAGCTTAGGGGGCCTCTCCTACAATGAGCAGTTCTTC. Encoded protein: CASSLGGLSYNEQFF. V gene TRBV11-1 combines with J gene TRBJ2-1, with a tentative D call TRBD1 (5 bases). Trimming removed 1 base at V and 0 bases at J, with 7 bases between. The CDR3 length is 15 residues. CDR1 is SGHAT and CDR2 is FQDESV in the germline V gene (reference sequence).

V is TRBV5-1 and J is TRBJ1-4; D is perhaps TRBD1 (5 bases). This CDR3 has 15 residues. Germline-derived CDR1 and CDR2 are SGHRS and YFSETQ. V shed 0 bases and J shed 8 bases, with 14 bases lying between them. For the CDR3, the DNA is TGCGCCAGCAGCTTGGGTTATGGGGGAATGGAAAAACTGTTTTTT. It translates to CASSLGYGGMEKLFF. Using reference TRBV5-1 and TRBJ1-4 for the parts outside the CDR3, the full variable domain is KAGVTQTPRYLIKTRGQQVTLSCSPISGHRSVSWYQQTPGQGLQFLFEYFSETQRNKGNFPGRFSGRQFSNSRSEMNVSTLELGDSALYLCASSLGYGGMEKLFFGSGTQLSVL.

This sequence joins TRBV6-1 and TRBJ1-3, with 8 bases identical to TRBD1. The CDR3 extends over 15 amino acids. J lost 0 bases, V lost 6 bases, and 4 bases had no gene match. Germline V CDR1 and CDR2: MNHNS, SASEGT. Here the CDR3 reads CASRRQGISGNTIYF. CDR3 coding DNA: TGTGCCAGCAGGCGACAGGGGATCTCTGGAAACACCATATATTTT.

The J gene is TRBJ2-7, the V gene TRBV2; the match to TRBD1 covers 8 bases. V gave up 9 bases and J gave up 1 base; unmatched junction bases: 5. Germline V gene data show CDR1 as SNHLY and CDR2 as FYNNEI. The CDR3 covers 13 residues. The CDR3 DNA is TGTGCCAGAAAGGGACAGGATTCCTACGAGCAGTACTTC. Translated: CARKGQDSYEQYF. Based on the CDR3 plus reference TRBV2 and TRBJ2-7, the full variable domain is EPEVTQTPSHQVTQMGQEVILRCVPISNHLYFYWYRQILGQKVEFLVSFYNNEISEKSEIFDDQFSVERPDGSNFTLKIRSTKLEDSAMYFCARKGQDSYEQYFGPGTRLTVT.

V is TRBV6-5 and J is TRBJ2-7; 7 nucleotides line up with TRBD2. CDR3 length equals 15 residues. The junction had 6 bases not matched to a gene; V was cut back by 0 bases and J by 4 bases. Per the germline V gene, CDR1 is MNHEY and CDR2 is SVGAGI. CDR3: CASSYSGGSMYEQYF. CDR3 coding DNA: TGTGCCAGCAGTTACTCGGGGGGGTCGATGTACGAGCAGTACTTC.

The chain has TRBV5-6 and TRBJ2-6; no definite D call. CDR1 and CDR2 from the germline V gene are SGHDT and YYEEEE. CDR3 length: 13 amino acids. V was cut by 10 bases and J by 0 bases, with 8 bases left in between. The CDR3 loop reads CASVGSGANVLTF. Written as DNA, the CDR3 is TGTGCCTCCGTGGGCTCTGGGGCCAACGTCCTGACTTTC.

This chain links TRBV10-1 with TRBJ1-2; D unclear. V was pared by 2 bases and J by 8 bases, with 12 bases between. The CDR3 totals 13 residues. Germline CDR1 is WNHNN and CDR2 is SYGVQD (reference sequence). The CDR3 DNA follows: TGCGCCAGCAGTGAGAAGCCCCACGGGGGCTACACCTTC. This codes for CASSEKPHGGYTF.

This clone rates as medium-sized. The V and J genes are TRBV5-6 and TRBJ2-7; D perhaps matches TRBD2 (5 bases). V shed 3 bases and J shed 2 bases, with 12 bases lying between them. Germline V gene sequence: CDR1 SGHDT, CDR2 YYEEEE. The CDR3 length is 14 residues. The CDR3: CASSSSLAAYEQYF. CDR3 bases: TGTGCCAGCAGCTCCTCCCTAGCTGCCTACGAGCAGTACTTC.

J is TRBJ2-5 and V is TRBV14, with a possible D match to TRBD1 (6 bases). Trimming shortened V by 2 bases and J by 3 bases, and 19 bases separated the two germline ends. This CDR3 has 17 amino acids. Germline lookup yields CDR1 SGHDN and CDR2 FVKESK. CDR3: CASSQIRPGQSKETQYF. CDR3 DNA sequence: TGTGCCAGCAGCCAAATTCGACCCGGACAGAGCAAAGAGACCCAGTACTTC.

CDR3 sequence reads: CASSQTAGGVFGEQFF. In nucleotides, the CDR3 is TGTGCCAGCAGCCAGACGGCGGGGGGGGTTTTCGGTGAGCAGTTCTTC. This chain connects TRBV13 to TRBJ2-1; 9 positions agree with TRBD2. This CDR3 comprises 16 residues. Germline trimming cut 5 bases from V and 9 bases from J; bases unmatched to any gene: 14. Per the germline V gene, CDR1 is PRHDT and CDR2 is FYEKMQ (reference sequence).

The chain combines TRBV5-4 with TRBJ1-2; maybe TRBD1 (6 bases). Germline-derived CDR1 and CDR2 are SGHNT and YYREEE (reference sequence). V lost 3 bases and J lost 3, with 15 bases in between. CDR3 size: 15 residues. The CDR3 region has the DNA TGTGCCAGCAGCTCCGTGCAGGGGATTGACTATGGCTACACCTTC. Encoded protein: CASSSVQGIDYGYTF.